Below, 31 T cell receptor beta chains from the same sample are listed, as sequenced in a study of T cell repertoires in cytomegalovirus infection. TCRdb redid the calling of the reads with MiXCR, one entry per CDR3 protein. The profile shows some 680,000 distinct CDR3 sequences, less than 40% of them singletons. The sample comprised PBMCs. The source is a human donor in good health (CMV status not recorded). Some clones in this sample may be carry-over from other donors' samples.

The V and J genes are TRBV7-9 and TRBJ1-4; D gene unclear. Germline CDR1 reads SEHNR; CDR2 reads FQNEAQ (reference sequence). The CDR3 is 19 amino acids. With 5 bases removed from V and 0 bases from J, the gap between germline ends came to 22 bases. The CDR3 reads CASSTTHSGTTATNEKLFF. CDR3 in DNA: TGTGCCAGCAGCACGACCCACAGCGGAACCACGGCAACTAATGAAAAACTGTTTTTT.

The V and J genes are TRBV5-5 and TRBJ2-3; D ambiguous. The V gene lost 1 base and the J gene lost 1 base, with 7 bases spanning the gap. This CDR3 has 14 amino acids. Germline CDR1 reads SGHKS; CDR2 reads YYEKEE (reference sequence). In DNA form, the CDR3 reads TGTGCCAGCAGCTTGCCCATTGGCACAGATACGCAGTATTTT. Translation: CASSLPIGTDTQYF. The entire variable domain, with the rest obtained from reference TRBV5-5 and TRBJ2-3, is as follows: DAGVTQSPTHLIKTRGQQVTLRCSPISGHKSVSWYQQVLGQGPQFIFQYYEKEERGRGNFPDRFSARQFPNYSSELNVNALLLGDSALYLCASSLPIGTDTQYFGPGTRLTVL.

The chain couples TRBV4-1 to TRBJ2-5, with 9 positions matching TRBD1. This CDR3 has 14 amino acids. The junction had 0 bases not matched to a gene; V was cut back by 0 bases and J by 4 bases. From germline, CDR1 is MGHRA and CDR2 YSYEKL. For the CDR3, the DNA is TGCGCCAGCAGCCAAGAGGGACAGGGAGAGACCCAGTACTTC. Translated, it gives CASSQEGQGETQYF.

This clonotype was observed a handful of times. The chain links TRBV4-2 to TRBJ2-1; TRBD2 matches at 7 bases. There are 13 residues in the CDR3. V shed 1 base, J shed 11 bases, and the junction held 5 bases outside the gene matches. CDR1 LGHNA and CDR2 YNFKEQ come from the germline V gene. CDR3 amino acids: CASSQGKAGKQFF. The DNA for the CDR3 is TGTGCCAGCAGCCAAGGGAAAGCGGGAAAGCAGTTCTTC.

This clonotype was seen a handful of times. The V call is TRBV5-6, the J call TRBJ2-7; 8 bases match TRBD1. The V gene end was trimmed by 1 base and the J gene end by 7 bases; junction bases not matched to a gene: 10. Per germline, CDR1 SGHDT and CDR2 YYEEEE. This CDR3 has 15 residues. The CDR3 sequence: CASSLYPGQAREQYF. Here the CDR3 DNA reads TGTGCCAGCAGCTTGTATCCGGGACAGGCGAGGGAGCAGTACTTC.

In this sample, this clonotype turned up many times. The chain carries TRBV7-9 and TRBJ1-4, with TRBD1 matching over 10 bases. CDR3 size: 14 residues. The ends lost 1 base at V and 11 bases at J; junction bases unmatched: 4. Germline CDR1 and CDR2: SEHNR and FQNEAQ (reference sequence). The CDR3 loop reads CASSLGQGAYKLFF. The CDR3 DNA follows: TGTGCCAGCAGCTTAGGACAGGGGGCGTACAAACTGTTTTTT.

The chain has TRBV20-1 and TRBJ1-5; D is unresolved. Looked up from germline, CDR1 is DFQATT and CDR2 is SNEGSKA (reference sequence). This CDR3 contains 16 residues. V was pared by 3 bases and J by 4 bases, with 19 bases between. The CDR3 DNA reads as TGCAGTGCTAGCTTGGTCGGCGGAGCATTAAATCAGCCCCAGCATTTT. The encoded protein is CSASLVGGALNQPQHF.

The chain recombines TRBV7-6 with TRBJ2-1; 12 bases match TRBD2. The germline gives CDR1 SGHVS, CDR2 FNYEAQ. This CDR3 has 21 amino acids. J was trimmed by 7 bases and V by 3 bases; bases with no gene match: 22. The CDR3 region has the DNA TGTGCCAGCAGCTTCCCGCCCCTGGGAACAGAGGGCACTAGCGGGAGGAATGAGCAGTTCTTC. Translated: CASSFPPLGTEGTSGRNEQFF.

As to this clonotype: One end of the junction does not line up with germline, which may come from a read error. The V call is TRBV10-3, the J call TRBJ2-6, with a tentative D call TRBD1 (5 bases). The germline V gene encodes CDR1 ENHRY and CDR2 SYGVKD. The CDR3 has 12 amino acids. CDR3 protein: CATESGANALTF. CDR3 nucleotide sequence: TGTGCCACCGAATCTGGGGCCAACGCCCTGACTTTC.

The rearrangement uses TRBV27 and TRBJ2-6; 8 bases are a match to TRBD1. The CDR3 extends over 17 amino acids. V shed 8 bases and J 1 base; nucleotides not matched to a gene: 10. Germline lookup yields CDR1 MNHEY and CDR2 SMNVEV (reference sequence). The CDR3 DNA follows: TGTGCCAGCTGCCCGGGACAGGACCAATCTGGGGCCAACGTCCTGACTTTC. Encoded protein: CASCPGQDQSGANVLTF.

In its sample, this clonotype was seen a few times. V and J are TRBV7-8 and TRBJ2-7; a possible D gene is TRBD2 (5 bases). Germline lookup yields CDR1 SGHVS and CDR2 FQNEAQ. Trimming stripped 3 bases from V and 9 bases from J, with 21 bases between. The CDR3 contains 15 residues. CDR3 protein: CASSLESDLRGGQYF. CDR3 DNA: TGTGCCAGCAGCTTGGAGTCGGACCTCAGAGGAGGGCAGTACTTC.

This clonotype was seen repeatedly, ten times or more. This chain connects TRBV7-6 to TRBJ2-7; no reliable D call. The CDR3 is made up of 13 amino acids. The ends were cut back, 1 base at V and 9 bases at J, with 13 bases in the middle. Germline V gives CDR1 SGHVS, CDR2 FNYEAQ. CDR3 nucleotide sequence: TGTGCCAGCAGCTTAGAACTTGGTGGGGTGCAGTACTTC. Amino acid sequence: CASSLELGGVQYF. The whole variable domain, filled in from reference TRBV7-6 and TRBJ2-7, reads GAGVSQSPRYKVTKRGQDVALRCDPISGHVSLYWYRQALGQGPEFLTYFNYEAQQDKSGLPNDRFSAERPEGSISTLTIQRTEQRDSAMYRCASSLELGGVQYFGPGTRLTVT.

This clonotype has a handful of counts. The chain carries TRBV19 and TRBJ2-1; 8 bases map to TRBD1. Germline V CDR1 and CDR2: LNHDA, SQIVND (reference sequence). The CDR3 is 15 amino acids. J lost 9 bases, V lost 3 bases, and 10 bases had no gene match. The CDR3 loop reads CASSIPTGVGFEQFF. DNA for the CDR3: TGTGCCAGTAGTATTCCGACAGGGGTGGGCTTTGAGCAGTTCTTC.

CDR3 amino acids: CASSSKDRGERQPQHF. CDR3 coding DNA: TGTGCCAGCAGCTCTAAAGACAGGGGAGAGCGCCAGCCCCAGCATTTT. The chain has TRBV7-8 and TRBJ1-5; 8 nucleotides line up with TRBD1. The V segment lost 4 bases and the J segment 7 bases; nucleotides outside the gene matches: 12. CDR3 length: 16 residues. The germline CDR1 and CDR2 sequences are SGHVS and FQNEAQ.

This clonotype was found a few times. CDR3 in DNA: TGTGCCAGCAGCTTAGGTTCGGGCGGGACAAATCAGCCCCAGCATTTT. This codes for CASSLGSGGTNQPQHF. This sequence joins TRBV7-9 and TRBJ1-5; possibly TRBD1 for D (6 bases). Deletions cut 1 base from V and 4 bases from J, with 14 bases between. The CDR3 contains 16 residues. CDR1 is SEHNR, CDR2 FQNEAQ, per germline (reference sequence).

This chain links TRBV7-2 with TRBJ2-3, with D perhaps matching TRBD2 (5 bases). V was cut by 5 bases and J by 2 bases, with 14 bases left in between. The CDR3 consists of 15 residues. Looked up from germline, CDR1 is SGHTA and CDR2 is FQGNSA. CDR3 DNA: TGTGCCAGCAGCCCCGCACGGGGTTTCACAGATACGCAGTATTTT. It yields the protein CASSPARGFTDTQYF.

A few counts support this clonotype. The rearrangement joins TRBV19 to TRBJ1-5, with a tentative D call TRBD1 (5 bases). This CDR3 is 14 amino acids long. Looked up from germline, CDR1 is LNHDA and CDR2 is SQIVND (reference sequence). Between the trimmed V and J ends, which lost 5 bases and 6 bases, there was a span of 14 bases. CDR3 residues: CASSVRDQGQPQHF. The DNA for the CDR3 is TGTGCCAGTAGTGTCCGGGACCAGGGTCAGCCCCAGCATTTT.

This clonotype showed up just a few times. The chain links TRBV11-2 to TRBJ2-7; possible D gene TRBD2, 7 bases. Trimming cost V 1 base and J 3 bases, with 16 bases left between them. The CDR3 consists of 16 residues. Germline values: CDR1 SGHAT, CDR2 FQNNGV. In DNA form, the CDR3 reads TGTGCCAGCAGCTTAGTTACAGGGTGGGGGGGCTACGAGCAGTACTTC. Protein: CASSLVTGWGGYEQYF.

Concerning this clonotype: Because it lacks the conserved phenylalanine or tryptophan at the end, this CDR3 is likely a read error. The chain recombines TRBV7-2 with TRBJ2-7; TRBD1 agrees at 7 bases. The J segment lost 7 bases and the V segment lost 5 bases, leaving 17 bases of the junction unmatched. The germline CDR1 and CDR2 sequences are SGHTA and FQGNSA. This CDR3 spans 16 amino acids. In DNA, the CDR3 is TGTGCCAGCAGCCCCGCAAAGGGCAGGGGGAAGCGGGAGCAGTACTTA. Residues: CASSPAKGRGKREQYL.

This chain uses TRBV28 with TRBJ1-5; TRBD1 matches at 9 bases. CDR1 is MDHEN, CDR2 SYDVKM, per germline. This CDR3 comprises 16 residues. V lost 5 bases to trimming and J lost 4 bases; unmatched junction nucleotides: 9. Here the CDR3 reads CASSRGTGLRNQPQHF. CDR3 DNA sequence: TGTGCCAGCAGTCGGGGGACAGGGTTACGGAATCAGCCCCAGCATTTT. Variable domain in full (rest from reference TRBV28 and TRBJ1-5): DVKVTQSSRYLVKRTGEKVFLECVQDMDHENMFWYRQDPGLGLRLIYFSYDVKMKEKGDIPEGYSVSREKKERFSLILESASTNQTSMYLCASSRGTGLRNQPQHFGDGTRLSIL.

This clonotype was observed a handful of times. The genes are TRBV5-5 and TRBJ1-5; TRBD1 might be the D (6 bases). V gave up 0 bases and J gave up 4 bases, with 11 bases separating them. Germline V gene sequence: CDR1 SGHKS, CDR2 YYEKEE (reference sequence). This CDR3 has 15 residues. The CDR3 protein is CASSLGPGANQPQHF. The CDR3 DNA reads TGTGCCAGCAGCTTGGGGCCAGGGGCAAATCAGCCCCAGCATTTT.

The DNA for the CDR3 is TGTGCCAGCAATACAGGGGGGAATTCACCCCTCCACTTT. As protein: CASNTGGNSPLHF. The chain employs TRBV6-1 and TRBJ1-6, with TRBD1 identical over 8 bases. Germline lookup yields CDR1 MNHNS and CDR2 SASEGT. The CDR3 runs 13 residues. The V gene end was trimmed by 7 bases and the J gene end by 7 bases; junction bases not matched to a gene: 3.

The chain carries TRBV11-3 and TRBJ2-3, with TRBD2 identical over 9 bases. Germline CDR1 is SGHNT and CDR2 is YENEEA. V lost 1 base, J lost 2 bases, and 4 bases stayed unmatched. The CDR3 consists of 16 residues. The CDR3 nucleotides read TGTGCCAGCAGCTTAGTGCGGGGGGGGACCACAGATACGCAGTATTTT. Amino acid sequence: CASSLVRGGTTDTQYF.

The chain combines TRBV28 with TRBJ1-5; D gene unclear. The length of the CDR3 is 14 residues. Trimming took 3 bases from V and 0 from J, leaving 6 bases between them. Germline CDR1 is MDHEN and CDR2 is SYDVKM. For the CDR3, the DNA is TGTGCCAGCAGTTTCCTTCATAGCAATCAGCCCCAGCATTTT. It codes for CASSFLHSNQPQHF.

The chain links TRBV4-1 to TRBJ1-2, with a tentative D call TRBD1 (5 bases). The ends were cut back, 0 bases at V and 7 bases at J, with 12 bases in the middle. Germline V lookup: CDR1 MGHRA, CDR2 YSYEKL. The CDR3 loop spans 14 amino acids. The CDR3 nucleotides are TGCGCCAGCAGCCAAGAAGCAGGGAGGACTGGCTACACCTTC. It translates to CASSQEAGRTGYTF.

This clonotype was observed at least ten times. The V gene is TRBV27, the J gene TRBJ2-1, with 7 bases lining up with TRBD2. Trimming took 0 bases from V and 9 from J; bases not matched to a gene: 5. There are 14 residues in the CDR3. The V gene's germline CDR1 is MNHEY and CDR2 SMNVEV (reference sequence). CDR3 in amino acids: CASSLSPGGGEQFF. CDR3 DNA sequence: TGTGCCAGCAGTTTATCGCCGGGGGGTGGTGAGCAGTTCTTC.

This clonotype was counted many times. The CDR3 loop is CASSPGLGRGGYGYTF. In nucleotides, the CDR3 is TGTGCCAGCAGCCCCGGGCTTGGGCGTGGGGGCTATGGCTACACCTTC. The rearrangement links TRBV7-2 to TRBJ1-2; perhaps TRBD1 as D (5 bases). The CDR3 loop spans 16 amino acids. In germline, CDR1 is SGHTA, CDR2 FQGNSA. Between the trimmed V and J ends, which lost 5 bases and 4 bases, there was a span of 20 bases. The full variable domain, rest sourced from reference TRBV7-2 and TRBJ1-2, is GAGVSQSPSNKVTEKGKDVELRCDPISGHTALYWYRQSLGQGLEFLIYFQGNSAPDKSGLPSDRFSAERTGGSVSTLTIQRTQQEDSAVYLCASSPGLGRGGYGYTFGSGTRLTVV.

Points on this clonotype: Being one base from a much bigger clone, this may be a read error. V is TRBV7-6 and J is TRBJ2-5; 7 nucleotides match TRBD2. Germline CDR1 reads SGHVS; CDR2 reads FNYEAQ. V dropped 2 bases and J dropped 4; count of bases not matched to a gene: 7. The CDR3 is 15 amino acids. The CDR3 nucleotides are TGTGCCAGCAGCTTACCCAACTTAGCGGGAGAGACCCAGTACTTC. This codes for CASSLPNLAGETQYF.

This clonotype was counted between two and nine times. The chain employs TRBV19 and TRBJ2-1, with D perhaps assigned TRBD1 or TRBD2 (5 bases each). Germline loops: CDR1 LNHDA, CDR2 SQIVND (reference sequence). The CDR3 loop spans 15 amino acids. The V and J ends lost 7 bases and 5 bases respectively, with 18 bases between them. CDR3 nucleotide sequence: TGTGCCAGTAAAAAACAAGGGGAGTATAACAATGAGCAGTTCTTC. It yields the protein CASKKQGEYNNEQFF.

At least ten counts were recorded for this clonotype. This CDR3 is CASSPGQGRGPNQPQHF. The CDR3, as DNA: TGTGCCAGCAGCCCCGGACAGGGGAGGGGGCCTAATCAGCCCCAGCATTTT. The chain joins TRBV6-2 or TRBV6-3 to TRBJ1-5; 9 bases align to TRBD1. J was trimmed by 4 bases and V by 6 bases; bases with no gene match: 13. The CDR3 has 17 amino acids. Per germline, CDR1 MNHEY and CDR2 SVGEGT.

This chain links TRBV6-5 with TRBJ2-1, with D perhaps matching TRBD1 (5 bases). This CDR3 is built from 14 residues. Germline V gene sequence: CDR1 MNHEY, CDR2 SVGAGI. V lost 3 bases, J lost 5 bases, and 11 bases lay in between. This chain's CDR3 is CASSYQDSNNEQFF. The CDR3 DNA sequence: TGTGCCAGCAGTTATCAAGACAGTAACAATGAGCAGTTCTTC.